The 8 T cell receptor beta chains listed next were all sequenced from one sample in a study of T-cell memory formation after mild COVID-19. TCRdb reanalysed the 5' RACE reads using MiXCR and keeps one entry per CDR3 protein. In the table there are 150,000 to 200,000 distinct CDR3 sequences, approximately 10% of which are singletons. Input material: PBMCs or a T cell subset sorted from them (not recorded which). These receptors all come from a man aged 18-30 years who had mild COVID-19 (a few samples of this study predate the infection). Cell type and time point are not known.

The CDR3 loop is CASSEALDRGYEQYF. The DNA for the CDR3 is TGTGCCAGCAGTGAAGCCTTGGACAGGGGCTACGAGCAGTACTTC. V is TRBV2 and J is TRBJ2-7; TRBD1 agrees at 9 bases. Trimming removed 0 bases from V and 3 bases from J; junction bases left unmatched: 3. There are 15 residues in the CDR3. Germline V gene lookup returns CDR1 SNHLY and CDR2 FYNNEI.

This clonotype was picked up a small number of times. This rearrangement joins TRBV5-1 to TRBJ1-6; D is undetermined. Trimming cost V 3 bases and J 7 bases, with 23 bases left between them. The CDR3 length is 18 residues. The germline CDR1 and CDR2 sequences are SGHRS and YFSETQ. The CDR3: CASSSESRPGRSNSPLHF. CDR3 DNA sequence: TGCGCCAGCAGCTCCGAGAGCCGGCCCGGGCGGTCGAATTCACCCCTCCACTTT. The full variable domain, completed using reference TRBV5-1 and TRBJ1-6, is KAGVTQTPRYLIKTRGQQVTLSCSPISGHRSVSWYQQTPGQGLQFLFEYFSETQRNKGNFPGRFSGRQFSNSRSEMNVSTLELGDSALYLCASSSESRPGRSNSPLHFGNGTRLTVT.

The chain links TRBV7-9 to TRBJ1-1; possible D gene TRBD1, 5 bases. The V gene lost 4 bases and the J gene lost 7 bases, with 7 bases spanning the gap. This CDR3 has 11 amino acids. CDR1 is SEHNR, CDR2 FQNEAQ, per germline (reference sequence). The CDR3 loop is CASSYQGEAFF. In DNA form, the CDR3 reads TGTGCCAGCAGCTATCAGGGTGAAGCTTTCTTT.

This clonotype has just a few counts. The chain is built from TRBV7-9 and TRBJ1-1, with D possibly being TRBD1 (6 bases). The CDR3 runs to 14 residues. In germline, CDR1 is SEHNR, CDR2 FQNEAQ (reference sequence). The V end was cut by 5 bases, the J end by 7 bases, with 17 bases between. The CDR3 reads CASSPGQSGSEAFF. The CDR3 region has the DNA TGTGCCAGCAGCCCGGGACAATCTGGGAGTGAAGCTTTCTTT.

V is TRBV4-3 and J is TRBJ2-7; TRBD2 might be the D (5 bases). V was trimmed by 3 bases and J by 3 bases, leaving 12 bases between them. The CDR3 has 14 amino acids. Germline CDR1 LGHNA, CDR2 YSLEER. The CDR3, as DNA: TGCGCCAGCAGCCAGGACGGACGGGACTACGAGCAGTACTTC. Amino acids: CASSQDGRDYEQYF.

In its sample, this clonotype was seen a few times. The rearrangement uses TRBV6-5 and TRBJ2-5; D is unresolved. The CDR3 covers 14 residues. Looked up from germline, CDR1 is MNHEY and CDR2 is SVGAGI. Deletions cut 4 bases from V and 1 base from J, with 10 bases between. The CDR3: CASSFSGAQETQYF. The CDR3 nucleotides read TGTGCCAGCAGTTTCTCAGGCGCCCAAGAGACCCAGTACTTC.

This clonotype was seen a handful of times. J is TRBJ2-5 and V is TRBV7-2; unclear D gene. V lost 0 bases, J lost 5 bases, and 10 bases lay in between. The length of the CDR3 is 14 residues. CDR1 SGHTA and CDR2 FQGNSA come from the germline V gene. The CDR3 nucleotides read TGTGCCAGCAGCTTAGCAATCGGACCGGAGACCCAGTACTTC. Residues: CASSLAIGPETQYF.

The rearrangement uses TRBV6-5 and TRBJ2-5; possibly TRBD2 for D (5 bases). Between the trimmed V and J ends, which lost 5 bases and 1 base, there was a span of 14 bases. The CDR3 consists of 15 residues. Germline loops: CDR1 MNHEY, CDR2 SVGAGI. CDR3 residues: CASSTVSGFQETQYF. The CDR3 coding sequence is TGTGCCAGCAGTACGGTCTCGGGGTTCCAAGAGACCCAGTACTTC.